The subject of this entry is one TCR beta chain. Its antigen remains unidentified. The sample belongs to a study of response to subunit inactivated influenza vaccine. TCRdb reprocessed the RT-PCR reads via MiXCR and lists one record per CDR3 protein. The data contain about 540,000 distinct CDR3 sequences, approximately 14% of them seen just once; the ten biggest clones take up over 8.5%. Whole-study findings and limits: With each seasonal influenza vaccination, the authors suggested, few new T cells are recruited.

Trimming took 2 bases from V and 4 from J, leaving 7 bases between them. The CDR3 loop spans 13 amino acids. Germline lookup yields CDR1 SEHNR and CDR2 FQNEAQ (reference sequence). The TCR sequence derives from a man between 50 and 59 years old who received an inactivated influenza vaccine. The sequencing here drew on PBMCs from blood, taken 11 to 12 days after vaccination. V usage is TRBV7-9 and J usage is TRBJ2-3, with D hard to call. CDR3 sequence reads: CASSLYWADTQYF. The CDR3 region has the DNA TGTGCCAGCAGCTTATACTGGGCAGATACGCAGTATTTT.